These 10 T cell receptor beta chains were all obtained from the same sample, sequenced in a study of response to subunit inactivated influenza vaccine. TCRdb itself ran the RT-PCR reads through MiXCR, one entry per CDR3 protein. In the table there are 500,000 or so distinct CDR3 sequences, 9.5% to 13% of which are singletons. Sample: PBMCs from blood, taken about 40 days after vaccination. These receptors came from a man aged 45 to 65 who received an inactivated influenza vaccine.

The chain is built from TRBV18 and TRBJ2-7; 11 bases line up with TRBD2. Germline V lookup: CDR1 KGHSH, CDR2 LQKENI. The V segment lost 4 bases and the J segment 3 bases; nucleotides outside the gene matches: 2. The CDR3 has 14 residues. As DNA, the CDR3 is TGTGCCAGCTCACGACTAGCGGGGAACTACGAGCAGTACTTC. It translates to CASSRLAGNYEQYF.

CDR3 sequence: CASNQDRGHPEAFF. The CDR3 DNA reads TGTGCCAGCAACCAAGACAGGGGGCATCCTGAAGCTTTCTTT. The chain uses TRBV6-1 and TRBJ1-1; the match to TRBD1 covers 10 bases. Germline V gene lookup returns CDR1 MNHNS and CDR2 SASEGT. This CDR3 has 14 amino acids. Trimming at V came to 7 bases and at J to 6 bases, leaving 8 bases not matched to a gene.

As regards this clonotype: The junction shows a germline mismatch at one end, possibly a read error. The chain recombines TRBV5-1 with TRBJ1-1; D gene unclear. CDR3 length equals 15 residues. Germline V gene data show CDR1 as SGHRS and CDR2 as YFSETQ. The CDR3 DNA reads as TGCGCCAGCAGCTTGATATCGCAGCCGAACATTGAAGCTTTCTTT. It is translated as CASSLISQPNIEAFF.

The sample holds a few counts of this clonotype. The chain is built from TRBV5-8 and TRBJ2-3, with TRBD2 matching 8 bases. Losses at the gene ends were 4 bases for V and 2 bases for J; bases not matched to a gene: 6. The CDR3 runs to 15 residues. CDR1 and CDR2 from the germline V gene are SGHTS and YDEGEE. CDR3 sequence reads: CASSRPGLDTDTQYF. Written as DNA, the CDR3 is TGTGCCAGCAGCAGGCCGGGACTAGACACAGATACGCAGTATTTT.

This clonotype was counted ten times or more. The V and J genes are TRBV7-3 and TRBJ2-1; D tentatively reads TRBD1 or TRBD2 (5 bases each). Germline values: CDR1 SGHTA, CDR2 FQGTGA. Trimming stripped 4 bases from V and 5 bases from J, with 21 bases between. This CDR3 region has 17 residues. CDR3 protein: CASSSQPRGRGDNEQFF. CDR3 DNA sequence: TGTGCCAGCAGCTCCCAACCGAGGGGTCGGGGTGACAATGAGCAGTTCTTC. The variable domain in full, with the rest retrieved from reference TRBV7-3 and TRBJ2-1, is GAGVSQTPSNKVTEKGKYVELRCDPISGHTALYWYRQSLGQGPEFLIYFQGTGAADDSGLPNDRFFAVRPEGSVSTLKIQRTERGDSAVYLCASSSQPRGRGDNEQFFGPGTRLTVL.

This clonotype turned up a few times. The gene calls are TRBV2 and TRBJ1-5; possible D gene TRBD1, 5 bases. V was trimmed by 2 bases and J by 7 bases, leaving 12 bases between them. Germline V gene data show CDR1 as SNHLY and CDR2 as FYNNEI. The CDR3 totals 14 residues. CDR3 coding DNA: TGTGCCAGCAGTGAAAACGGGGCTCGGCAGCCCCAGCATTTT. This translates into CASSENGARQPQHF.

Regarding this clonotype: This may come from a read error, since a much larger clone is one base off. V and J are TRBV20-1 and TRBJ2-7, with TRBD2 matching over 9 bases. Looked up from germline, CDR1 is DFQATT and CDR2 is SNEGSKA (reference sequence). The CDR3 length is 17 residues. V gave up 5 bases and J gave up 0 bases; unmatched junction bases: 14. CDR3 sequence (DNA): TGCAGTGCTCCGACTTGCGGGAGGGCCGGGGGCTCCTACGAGCAGTACTTC. Protein product: CSAPTCGRAGGSYEQYF.

Comments on this clonotype: A clone one base away is much larger, so this may be a read error. This CDR3 reads CSATELNYGYTF. CDR3 nucleotide sequence: TGCAGTGCTACCGAGTTGAACTATGGCTACACCTTC. J is TRBJ1-2 and V is TRBV20-1; D uncertain. The CDR3 has 12 amino acids. V gave up 4 bases and J gave up 2 bases, with 8 bases separating them. Per germline, CDR1 DFQATT and CDR2 SNEGSKA (reference sequence).

This clonotype was seen a few times. The V gene is TRBV10-1, the J gene TRBJ2-7; D could derive from TRBD1 or TRBD2 (5 bases each). The CDR3 has 15 amino acids. Trimming removed 5 bases from V and 1 base from J, with 15 bases in between. Per the germline V gene, CDR1 is WNHNN and CDR2 is SYGVQD (reference sequence). The CDR3 here is CASSLNPGPSYEQYF. The DNA for the CDR3 is TGCGCCAGCAGTTTAAACCCGGGACCTTCCTACGAGCAGTACTTC.

In its sample, this clonotype was seen a few times. The chain has TRBV5-6 and TRBJ2-3; 15 nucleotides align to TRBD2. This CDR3 is built from 19 residues. The germline V gene encodes CDR1 SGHDT and CDR2 YYEEEE. J gave up 0 bases and V 3 bases, and 8 bases lay outside the gene matches. The CDR3 spells CASSYGLAGGPTSTDTQYF. CDR3 nucleotide sequence: TGTGCCAGCAGCTACGGACTAGCGGGAGGGCCCACTAGCACAGATACGCAGTATTTT.